The 17 T cell receptor beta chains below come from one sample, sequenced in a study of technical replicates of blood from four donors. Some clones are missing from TCRdb's copy, which holds only in-frame ones; the method was immunoSEQ multiplex PCR. Here the sample spans 50,000 to 70,000 clones, over 85% being singletons. Specimen: PBMCs. The receptors shown here come from a human donor in good health. Some clones in this sample may be carry-over from other donors' samples.

This chain links TRBV10-3 with TRBJ2-5, with TRBD2 matching 13 bases. V lost 3 bases and J lost 5; bases outside the gene matches: 6. CDR3 length: 16 residues. CDR1 and CDR2 (germline): ENHRY, SYGVKD. The CDR3, as DNA: TGTGCCATCAGTGACTACGGGACTAGCGGGACTGAGACCCAGTACTTC. Translating it yields CAISDYGTSGTETQYF.

This chain joins TRBV29-1 and TRBJ2-3; 9 positions agree with TRBD2. From germline, CDR1 is SQVTM and CDR2 ANQGSEA. This CDR3 is built from 14 residues. Trimming at V came to 6 bases and at J to 0 bases, leaving 4 bases not matched to a gene. The DNA for the CDR3 is TGCAGCGTCCGGACTAGCGCAAGCACAGATACGCAGTATTTT. Translating gives CSVRTSASTDTQYF.

CDR3 coding DNA: TGTGCCAGCAGCCGCGACAGGGGGAATGAAAAACTGTTTTTT. It encodes CASSRDRGNEKLFF. The chain has TRBV4-2 and TRBJ1-4; 9 nucleotides align to TRBD1. There are 14 residues in the CDR3. Germline trimming cut 4 bases from V and 5 bases from J; bases unmatched to any gene: 2. The germline V gene has CDR1 LGHNA and CDR2 YNFKEQ.

This clone was detected only once. This chain connects TRBV7-9 to TRBJ2-7; TRBD2 aligns across 7 bases. CDR3 size: 15 residues. Germline values: CDR1 SEHNR, CDR2 FQNEAQ (reference sequence). Losses at the gene ends were 8 bases for V and 6 bases for J; bases not matched to a gene: 16. This CDR3 reads CASDNPRAGVFEQYF. CDR3 DNA: TGTGCCAGCGACAACCCTAGGGCGGGAGTTTTCGAGCAGTACTTC.

The chain carries TRBV5-1 and TRBJ2-7, with D maybe TRBD2 (6 bases). The V end was cut by 1 base, the J end by 3 bases, with 11 bases between. The CDR3 runs 14 residues. Germline CDR1 and CDR2: SGHRS and YFSETQ. In nucleotides, the CDR3 is TGCGCCAGCAGCTTGTTCCAGGGAGGCTACGAGCAGTACTTC. This sequence encodes CASSLFQGGYEQYF. Full variable domain (remainder filled in from reference TRBV5-1 and TRBJ2-7): KAGVTQTPRYLIKTRGQQVTLSCSPISGHRSVSWYQQTPGQGLQFLFEYFSETQRNKGNFPGRFSGRQFSNSRSEMNVSTLELGDSALYLCASSLFQGGYEQYFGPGTRLTVT.

This rearrangement joins TRBV5-1 to TRBJ1-1; possibly TRBD1 for D (6 bases). CDR1 and CDR2 from the germline V gene are SGHRS and YFSETQ. V lost 4 bases and J lost 1, with 14 bases in between. The CDR3 sequence is 15 residues long. As DNA, the CDR3 is TGCGCCAGCAGCCGAAGGGGGGGAACGAACACTGAAGCTTTCTTT. Translating gives CASSRRGGTNTEAFF.

V usage is TRBV30 and J usage is TRBJ1-4, with D possibly being TRBD1 (5 bases). The CDR3 has 11 amino acids. The V end lost 8 bases, the J end lost 7 bases, and 11 bases lay between the germline ends. Looked up from germline, CDR1 is GTSNPN and CDR2 is SVGIG (reference sequence). Written as DNA, the CDR3 is TGTGCCGCAGGGCGCAGTGAAAAACTGTTTTTT. It codes for CAAGRSEKLFF.

This chain connects TRBV6-5 to TRBJ1-2; the D gene is possibly TRBD1 (6 bases). Between the trimmed V and J ends, which lost 5 bases and 7 bases, there was a span of 11 bases. The germline V gene has CDR1 MNHEY and CDR2 SVGAGI. There are 12 residues in the CDR3. The CDR3 DNA sequence: TGTGCCAGCAGTGCAGGGGTTAGTGGCTACACCTTC. It yields the protein CASSAGVSGYTF.

The chain uses TRBV5-6 and TRBJ1-6; 8 bases are shared with TRBD1. This CDR3 contains 14 residues. Trimming took 5 bases from V and 9 from J; bases not matched to a gene: 7. CDR1 and CDR2 (germline): SGHDT, YYEEEE. CDR3 in amino acids: CASSHPGGGSPLHF. Written as DNA, the CDR3 is TGTGCCAGCAGTCATCCAGGGGGCGGTTCACCCCTCCACTTT.

The chain joins TRBV2 to TRBJ2-7, with D tentatively TRBD1 (6 bases). V was trimmed by 4 bases and J by 5 bases, leaving 9 bases between them. CDR1 SNHLY and CDR2 FYNNEI come from the germline V gene. The CDR3 sequence is 12 residues long. Written as DNA, the CDR3 is TGTGCCAGCAGTGCGTACAGGGACGAGCAGTACTTC. Translated, it gives CASSAYRDEQYF.

The chain employs TRBV6-1 and TRBJ2-5, with 12 bases lining up with TRBD2. The CDR3 extends over 15 amino acids. The J segment lost 5 bases and the V segment lost 4 bases, leaving 5 bases of the junction unmatched. Germline CDR1 reads MNHNS; CDR2 reads SASEGT. The CDR3 is CASSARLAGEETQYF. As DNA, the CDR3 is TGTGCCAGCAGTGCCCGACTAGCGGGAGAGGAGACCCAGTACTTC.

This chain joins TRBV4-3 and TRBJ2-6; a possible D gene is TRBD2 (6 bases). The CDR3 is 18 residues long. The germline V gene has CDR1 LGHNA and CDR2 YSLEER. Between the trimmed V and J ends, which lost 1 base and 1 base, there was a span of 14 bases. In DNA, the CDR3 is TGCGCCAGCAGCCAAGCGGGGCGGGGAGTTTCTGGGGCCAACGTCCTGACTTTC. Its translation: CASSQAGRGVSGANVLTF.

The rearrangement links TRBV30 to TRBJ2-7, with TRBD1 matching 9 bases. CDR3 length: 14 amino acids. The J segment lost 4 bases and the V segment lost 1 base, leaving 5 bases of the junction unmatched. The germline CDR1 and CDR2 sequences are GTSNPN and SVGIG (reference sequence). The CDR3, as DNA: TGTGCCTGGAGTGCCGGGACAGGGACGTACGAGCAGTACTTC. This codes for CAWSAGTGTYEQYF.

Here the CDR3 reads CASGLTGRETQYF. Written as DNA, the CDR3 is TGTGCTAGTGGACTAACAGGGCGAGAGACCCAGTACTTC. The chain combines TRBV12-5 with TRBJ2-5, with D maybe TRBD1 (6 bases). Germline CDR1 and CDR2: LGHNT and FRNRAP. Trimming took off 6 bases at V and 4 bases at J, with 12 bases between the two ends. The CDR3 consists of 13 residues.

The chain links TRBV4-2 to TRBJ1-4; D uncertain. The CDR3 loop spans 14 amino acids. Trimming shortened V by 4 bases and J by 7 bases, and 13 bases separated the two germline ends. Germline V gives CDR1 LGHNA, CDR2 YNFKEQ. The CDR3 nucleotides read TGTGCCAGCAGCCCCGAGGGAGGGCTTGAAAAACTGTTTTTT. Its protein product is CASSPEGGLEKLFF.

The J gene is TRBJ2-7, the V gene TRBV9, with D perhaps TRBD2 (6 bases). The ends were cut back, 1 base at V and 6 bases at J, with 20 bases in the middle. The CDR3 totals 16 residues. CDR1 and CDR2 from the germline V gene are SGDLS and YYNGEE. The CDR3 region is CASSVKGELAGSEQYF. CDR3 DNA: TGTGCCAGCAGCGTAAAGGGAGAACTAGCCGGCTCCGAGCAGTACTTC.

This chain connects TRBV4-1 to TRBJ1-5; no definite D call. The CDR3 runs 13 residues. Germline V gives CDR1 MGHRA, CDR2 YSYEKL. V was pared by 3 bases and J by 4 bases, with 7 bases between. DNA for the CDR3: TGCGCCAGCAGCCAGGCAGATAATCAGCCCCAGCATTTT. This encodes CASSQADNQPQHF.